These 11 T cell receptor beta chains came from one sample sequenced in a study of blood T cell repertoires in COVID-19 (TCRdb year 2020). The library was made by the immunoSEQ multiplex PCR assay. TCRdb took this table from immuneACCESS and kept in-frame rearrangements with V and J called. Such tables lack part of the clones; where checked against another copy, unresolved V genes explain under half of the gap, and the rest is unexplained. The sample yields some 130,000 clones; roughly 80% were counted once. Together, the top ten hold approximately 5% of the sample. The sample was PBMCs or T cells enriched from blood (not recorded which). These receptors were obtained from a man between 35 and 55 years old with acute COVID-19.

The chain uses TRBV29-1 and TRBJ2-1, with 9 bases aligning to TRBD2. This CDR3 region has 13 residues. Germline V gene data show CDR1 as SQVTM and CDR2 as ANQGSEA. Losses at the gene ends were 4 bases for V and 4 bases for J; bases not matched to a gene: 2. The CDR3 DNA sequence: TGCAGCGTTGGCAGCGGGGGGTACAATGAGCAGTTCTTC. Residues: CSVGSGGYNEQFF.

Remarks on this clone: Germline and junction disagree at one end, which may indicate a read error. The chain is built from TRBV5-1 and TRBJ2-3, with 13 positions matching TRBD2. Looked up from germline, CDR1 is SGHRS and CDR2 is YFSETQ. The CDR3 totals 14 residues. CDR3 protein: CASSLDVLAGGIDF. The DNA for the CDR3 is TGCGCCAGCAGCTTGGACGTACTAGCGGGGGGGATCGATTTT.

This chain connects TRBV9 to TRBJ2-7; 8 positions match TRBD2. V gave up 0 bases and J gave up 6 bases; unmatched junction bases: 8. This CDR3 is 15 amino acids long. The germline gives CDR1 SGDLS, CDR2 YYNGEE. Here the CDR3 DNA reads TGTGCCAGCAGCGTAGACCCGGGGGGGCTTGTCGAGCAGTACTTC. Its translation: CASSVDPGGLVEQYF.

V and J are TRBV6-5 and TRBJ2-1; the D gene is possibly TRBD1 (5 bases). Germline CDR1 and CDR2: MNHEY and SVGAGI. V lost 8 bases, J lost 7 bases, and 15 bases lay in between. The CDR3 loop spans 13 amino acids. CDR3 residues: CASGPTTENEQFF. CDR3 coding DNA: TGTGCCAGCGGACCAACGACAGAAAATGAGCAGTTCTTC.

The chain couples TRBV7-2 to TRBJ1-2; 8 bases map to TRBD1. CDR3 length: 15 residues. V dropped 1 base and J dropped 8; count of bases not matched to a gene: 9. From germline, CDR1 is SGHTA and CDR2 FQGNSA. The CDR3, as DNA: TGTGCCAGCAGCTTAGAAGCGACAGGGGCGGTCGGCTACACCTTC. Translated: CASSLEATGAVGYTF.

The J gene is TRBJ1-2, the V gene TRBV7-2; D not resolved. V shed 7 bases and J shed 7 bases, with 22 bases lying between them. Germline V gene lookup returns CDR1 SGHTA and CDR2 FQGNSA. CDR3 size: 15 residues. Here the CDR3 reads CASTGGYGYGGGYTF. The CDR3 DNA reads TGTGCCAGCACTGGCGGATACGGCTATGGCGGTGGCTACACCTTC.

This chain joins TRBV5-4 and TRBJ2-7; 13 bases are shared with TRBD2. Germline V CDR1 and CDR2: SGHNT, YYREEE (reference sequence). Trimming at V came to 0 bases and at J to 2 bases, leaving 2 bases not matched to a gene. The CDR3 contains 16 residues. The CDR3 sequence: CASSLGGTSGAYEQYF. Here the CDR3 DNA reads TGTGCCAGCAGCTTGGGAGGGACTAGCGGGGCCTACGAGCAGTACTTC. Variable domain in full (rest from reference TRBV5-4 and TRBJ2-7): ETGVTQSPTHLIKTRGQQVTLRCSSQSGHNTVSWYQQALGQGPQFIFQYYREEENGRGNFPPRFSGLQFPNYSSELNVNALELDDSALYLCASSLGGTSGAYEQYFGPGTRLTVT.

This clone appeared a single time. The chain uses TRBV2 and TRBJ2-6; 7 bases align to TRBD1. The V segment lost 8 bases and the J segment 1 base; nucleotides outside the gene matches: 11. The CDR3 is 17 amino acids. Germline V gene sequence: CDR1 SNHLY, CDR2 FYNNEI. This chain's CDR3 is CASAAGTDGSGANVLTF. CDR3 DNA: TGTGCCAGCGCCGCCGGGACAGATGGTTCTGGGGCCAACGTCCTGACTTTC.

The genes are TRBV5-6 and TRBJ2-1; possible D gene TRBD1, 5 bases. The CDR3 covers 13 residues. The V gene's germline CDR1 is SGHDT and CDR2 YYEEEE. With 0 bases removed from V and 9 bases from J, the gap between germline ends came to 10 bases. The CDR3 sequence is CASSLEGVTEQFF. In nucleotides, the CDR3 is TGTGCCAGCAGCTTGGAAGGGGTCACTGAGCAGTTCTTC.

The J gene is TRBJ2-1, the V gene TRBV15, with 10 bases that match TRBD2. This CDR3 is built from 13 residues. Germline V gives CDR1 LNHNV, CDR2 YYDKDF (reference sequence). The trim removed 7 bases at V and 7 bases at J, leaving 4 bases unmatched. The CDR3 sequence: CATTSGSLNEQFF. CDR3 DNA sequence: TGTGCCACCACTAGCGGGAGTCTGAATGAGCAGTTCTTC.

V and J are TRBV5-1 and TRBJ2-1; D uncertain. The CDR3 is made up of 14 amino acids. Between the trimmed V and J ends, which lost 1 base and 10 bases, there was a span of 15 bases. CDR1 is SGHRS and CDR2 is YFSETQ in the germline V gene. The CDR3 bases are TGCGCCAGCAGCTTGAACGGCTCTCCCGGGGAGCAGTTCTTC. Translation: CASSLNGSPGEQFF.